One sample yielded the 6 T cell receptor beta chains listed below, sequenced in a study of shared T cell receptors in the human thymus (dated by TCRdb to about 2021). The library was generated by the immunoSEQ multiplex PCR assay. Drawn from immuneACCESS, this table holds only the in-frame rearrangements with V and J called that TCRdb kept. Clones are partly lost; checked studies trace under half to an unresolved V gene and leave the rest unexplained. The sample includes roughly 660,000 clones, with 70% to 90% observed a single time. The top ten hold about 0.01% of the sample. These same records also appear under a second study, on human thymus T cells.

Sequencing was carried out using thymocytes. The origin of the receptors is a boy under three years old with a congenital heart defect. Donor details come from another sample of the same person, matched by shared clones.

The chain couples TRBV6-1 to TRBJ2-7; D gene ambiguous. V lost 3 bases, J lost 0 bases, and 12 bases lay in between. The CDR3 length is 15 residues. Germline V gives CDR1 MNHNS, CDR2 SASEGT. The CDR3 DNA reads TGTGCCAGCAGTGATCATAGTGTCATCTCCTACGAGCAGTACTTC. Protein: CASSDHSVISYEQYF.

V usage is TRBV4-2 and J usage is TRBJ1-1; D is undetermined. CDR3 length: 14 amino acids. V was shortened by 4 bases and J by 1 base, with 10 bases between the two germline ends. CDR1 and CDR2 (germline): LGHNA, YNFKEQ. The CDR3 is CASSPTGKNTEAFF. The DNA for the CDR3 is TGTGCCAGCAGCCCTACGGGTAAGAACACTGAAGCTTTCTTT.

A word on this clone: The CDR3 ends on some other residue instead of the conserved phenylalanine or tryptophan, so this is likely a read error. The chain recombines TRBV18 with TRBJ2-7; D is perhaps TRBD2 (5 bases). V was clipped by 6 bases and J by 7 bases, with 10 bases between them. Germline lookup yields CDR1 KGHSH and CDR2 LQKENI. The CDR3 consists of 11 residues. The CDR3 nucleotides are TGTGCCAGCTCCCCCGGGGAGGAGCAGTACCTC. The encoded protein is CASSPGEEQYL.

The V gene is TRBV28, the J gene TRBJ1-5; D gene ambiguous. The V end was cut by 4 bases, the J end by 1 base, with 14 bases between. Germline CDR1 MDHEN, CDR2 SYDVKM. This CDR3 comprises 16 residues. The CDR3 DNA sequence: TGTGCCAGCAGTTCCTCTACCCCCGCAAGCAATCAGCCCCAGCATTTT. Amino acid sequence: CASSSSTPASNQPQHF.

This clone was observed a single time. The chain uses TRBV25-1 and TRBJ2-5; 7 bases match TRBD1. This CDR3 has 15 amino acids. Trimming at V came to 5 bases and at J to 10 bases, leaving 16 bases not matched to a gene. Germline V gene lookup returns CDR1 MGHDK and CDR2 SYGVNS. Written as DNA, the CDR3 is TGTGCCAGCAGTAGTTCCCCGGGACAGCGGAGAGTCCAGTACTTC. Translating it yields CASSSSPGQRRVQYF.

This clone came up a few times. This sequence joins TRBV6-5 and TRBJ2-7; TRBD2 aligns across 8 bases. The V gene's germline CDR1 is MNHEY and CDR2 SVGAGI. The CDR3 has 15 residues. J gave up 2 bases and V 2 bases, and 5 bases lay outside the gene matches. CDR3 region: CASSYRSGSTYEQYF. The CDR3 nucleotides are TGTGCCAGCAGTTACAGAAGCGGGAGCACCTACGAGCAGTACTTC.